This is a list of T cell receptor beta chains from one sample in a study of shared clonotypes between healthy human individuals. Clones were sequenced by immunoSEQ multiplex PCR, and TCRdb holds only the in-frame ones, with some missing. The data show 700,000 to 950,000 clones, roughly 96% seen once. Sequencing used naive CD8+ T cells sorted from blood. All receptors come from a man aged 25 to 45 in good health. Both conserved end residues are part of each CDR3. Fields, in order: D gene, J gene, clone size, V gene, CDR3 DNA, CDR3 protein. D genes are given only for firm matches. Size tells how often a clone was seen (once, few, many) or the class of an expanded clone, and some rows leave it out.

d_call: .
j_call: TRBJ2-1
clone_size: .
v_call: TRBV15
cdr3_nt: TGTGCCACCAGCGGCCCCCCCGGCGGCGTCTCCTACAATGAGCAGTTCTTC
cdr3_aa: CATSGPPGGVSYNEQFF

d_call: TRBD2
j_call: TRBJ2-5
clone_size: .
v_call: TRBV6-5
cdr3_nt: TGTGCCAGCAGGGGACTAGATGTGGAGACCCAGTACTTC
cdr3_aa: CASRGLDVETQYF

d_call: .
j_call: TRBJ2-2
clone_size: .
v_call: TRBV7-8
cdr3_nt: TGTGCCAGCAGCTCTAGGACGGTCACCGGGGAGCTGTTTTTT
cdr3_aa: CASSSRTVTGELFF

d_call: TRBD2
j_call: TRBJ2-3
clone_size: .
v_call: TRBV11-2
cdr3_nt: TGTGCCAGCAGCTTACCGCGGGAGGGTAGCACAGATACGCAGTATTTT
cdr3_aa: CASSLPREGSTDTQYF

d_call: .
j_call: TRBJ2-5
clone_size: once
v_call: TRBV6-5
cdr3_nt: TGTGCCAGCGGTGCCCGATACTCCCGGGAGACCCAGTACTTC
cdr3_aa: CASGARYSRETQYF

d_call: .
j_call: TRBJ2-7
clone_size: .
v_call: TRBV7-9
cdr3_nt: TGTGCCAGCAGCCCAGAGTGGACAGCCACCTACGAGCAGTACTTC
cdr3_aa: CASSPEWTATYEQYF

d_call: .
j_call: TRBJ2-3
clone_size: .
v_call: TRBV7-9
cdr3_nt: TGTGCCAGCAGCTTAGCGGCTTCACCCTACACAGATACGCAGTATTTT
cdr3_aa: CASSLAASPYTDTQYF

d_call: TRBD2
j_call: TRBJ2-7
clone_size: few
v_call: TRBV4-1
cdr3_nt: TGCGCCAGCAGCCAATGGCTAGCGGGAGGGTACGAGCAGTACTTC
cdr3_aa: CASSQWLAGGYEQYF

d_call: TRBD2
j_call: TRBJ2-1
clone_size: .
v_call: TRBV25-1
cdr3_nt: TGTGCCAGCAGCGGGGCTAGCGGATCCTACAATGAGCAGTTCTTC
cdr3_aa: CASSGASGSYNEQFF

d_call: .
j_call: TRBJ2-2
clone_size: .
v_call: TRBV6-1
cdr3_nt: TGTGCCAGCAGTGAATGGGCCAGCGCCACCGGGGAGCTGTTTTTT
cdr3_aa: CASSEWASATGELFF

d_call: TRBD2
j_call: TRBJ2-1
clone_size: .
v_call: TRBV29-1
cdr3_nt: TGCAGCGTTGTTCTAGCGGTCTACAATGAGCAGTTCTTC
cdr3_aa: CSVVLAVYNEQFF

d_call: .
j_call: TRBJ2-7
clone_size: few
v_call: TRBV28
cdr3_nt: TGTGCCAGCAGTGACAGGAGCTACGAGCAGTACTTC
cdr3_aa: CASSDRSYEQYF

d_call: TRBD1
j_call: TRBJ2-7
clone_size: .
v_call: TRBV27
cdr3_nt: TGTGCCAGCAGTTACAGGGGACAGGCCTACGAGCAGTACTTC
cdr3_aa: CASSYRGQAYEQYF

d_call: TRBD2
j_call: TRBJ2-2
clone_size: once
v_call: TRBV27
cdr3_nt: TGTGCCAGCAGACGTAGTCGCGGGAGAGCCGGGGAGCTGTTTTTT
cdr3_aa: CASRRSRGRAGELFF

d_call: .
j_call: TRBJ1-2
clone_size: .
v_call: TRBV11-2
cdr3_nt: TGTGCCAGCAGCCCCGGGGGGCCCTATGGCTACACCTTC
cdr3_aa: CASSPGGPYGYTF

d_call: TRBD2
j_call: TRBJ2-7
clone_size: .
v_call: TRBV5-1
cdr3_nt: TGCGCCAGCAGCTTGGTGGTAGCGGGAGGGCCGTGGGGCGAGCAGTACTTC
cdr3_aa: CASSLVVAGGPWGEQYF

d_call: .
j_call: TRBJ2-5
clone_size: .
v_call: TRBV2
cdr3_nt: TGTGCCAGCCTACAAGGAGTGACCCAGTACTTC
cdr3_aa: CASLQGVTQYF

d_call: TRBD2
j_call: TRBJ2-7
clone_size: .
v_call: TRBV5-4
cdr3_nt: TGTGCCAGCAGCTTGGGGAGCGGGGACTACGAGCAGTACTTC
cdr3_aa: CASSLGSGDYEQYF

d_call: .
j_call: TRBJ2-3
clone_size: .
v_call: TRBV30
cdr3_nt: TGTGCCTGGAGTGGAATAGCCCACACAGATACGCAGTATTTT
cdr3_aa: CAWSGIAHTDTQYF

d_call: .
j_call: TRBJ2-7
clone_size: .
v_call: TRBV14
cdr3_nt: TGTGCCAGCAGCCAGCAAAGATACGAGCAGTACTTC
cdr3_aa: CASSQQRYEQYF

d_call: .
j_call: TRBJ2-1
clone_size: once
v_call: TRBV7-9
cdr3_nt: TGTGCCAGCAGCTTAGCGAAAACCCAAGAGGGCTCCTACAATGAGCAGTTCTTC
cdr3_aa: CASSLAKTQEGSYNEQFF

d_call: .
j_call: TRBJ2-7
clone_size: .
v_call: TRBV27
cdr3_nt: TGTGCCAGCAGTTTAGGGCAGGGCCTATACGAGCAGTACTTC
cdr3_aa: CASSLGQGLYEQYF

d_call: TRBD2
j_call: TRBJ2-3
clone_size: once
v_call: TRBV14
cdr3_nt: TGTGCCAGCAGCCACAGCGGGAGAGCAGATACGCAGTATTTT
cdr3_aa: CASSHSGRADTQYF

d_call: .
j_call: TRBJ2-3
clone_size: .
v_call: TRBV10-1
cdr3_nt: TGCGCCAGCAGTGAGACCCTAGATCGACCCGGAGATACGCAGTATTTT
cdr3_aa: CASSETLDRPGDTQYF